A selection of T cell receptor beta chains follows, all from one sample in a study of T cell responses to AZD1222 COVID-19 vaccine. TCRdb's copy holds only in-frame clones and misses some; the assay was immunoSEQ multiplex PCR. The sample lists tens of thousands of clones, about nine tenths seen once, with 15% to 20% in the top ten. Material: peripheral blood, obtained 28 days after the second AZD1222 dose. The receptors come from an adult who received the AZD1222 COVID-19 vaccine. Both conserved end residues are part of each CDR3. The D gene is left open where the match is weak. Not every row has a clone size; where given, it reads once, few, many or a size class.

TGTGCCAGCTCAATAACGCGCACCGGGGAGCTGTTTTTT CASSITRTGELFF TRBV18 . . TRBJ2-2
TGCGCCAGCAGCCCCCCGGGGGCTTATGGCTACACCTTC CASSPPGAYGYTF TRBV4-1 . . TRBJ1-2
TGTGCCAGCACTGGACAGCGCGGGACTGAAGCTTTCTTT CASTGQRGTEAFF TRBV2 . . TRBJ1-1
TGTGCCTGGAGTCCAAACCACCCACAGGGACCCCTCCACTTT CAWSPNHPQGPLHF TRBV30 . . TRBJ1-6
TGTGCCGCGAGACAGGACGAAGCTTCATATTCACCCCTCCACTTT CAARQDEASYSPLHF TRBV2 . . TRBJ1-6
TGTGCCAGCAGCTTAGTGGGGGGGGATAACTATGGCTACACCTTC CASSLVGGDNYGYTF TRBV7-8 . few TRBJ1-2
TGTGCCAGCAGCTTAGGTTCCCGGGCCACTGAAGCTTTCTTT CASSLGSRATEAFF TRBV11-2 . many TRBJ1-1
TGTGCCAGCAGAGACGGATATGGCTACACCTTC CASRDGYGYTF TRBV28 . . TRBJ1-2
TGTGCCACCAGCAGGAGACAGGGGGCCACAGATACGCAGTATTTT CATSRRQGATDTQYF TRBV15 TRBD1 . TRBJ2-3
TGTGCCAGCAGTGTTCAGCCGAACACTGAAGCTTTCTTT CASSVQPNTEAFF TRBV7-2 . . TRBJ1-1
TGTGCCAGCAGCGGAACAGGGGCCGAGCAGTACTTC CASSGTGAEQYF TRBV5-8 TRBD1 . TRBJ2-7
TGTGCCAGTAGTCCCCGGGACAGACTTTACAATGAGCAGTTCTTC CASSPRDRLYNEQFF TRBV19 TRBD1 . TRBJ2-1
TGTGCCATCAGTGAAAGTCAGGGGTTGGCCGGGGAGCTGTTTTTT CAISESQGLAGELFF TRBV10-3 . . TRBJ2-2
TGTGCCAGCAGCTTCGGAGGTTCTTCTGAAGCTTTCTTT CASSFGGSSEAFF TRBV7-3 . once TRBJ1-1
TGTGCCAGCAGCCAGAGGGGGCTCGACATTCAGTACTTC CASSQRGLDIQYF TRBV4-2 TRBD1 . TRBJ2-4
TGTGCCAGCTCACCAATGGCACAGTTTAATTCACCCCTCCACTTT CASSPMAQFNSPLHF TRBV18 . few TRBJ1-6
TGTGCCAGCAGCGGGGAGGGGGCGAAGGGTTCACCCCTCCACTTT CASSGEGAKGSPLHF TRBV9 TRBD1 . TRBJ1-6
TGTGCCTGGACTTTTGGGGGGGGCCTCACCGGGGAGCTGTTTTTT CAWTFGGGLTGELFF TRBV30 . . TRBJ2-2
TGTGCCAGCAGCTTGGGGGGATCAGAGAACACTGAAGCTTTCTTT CASSLGGSENTEAFF TRBV5-4 . . TRBJ1-1
TGTGCCAGCAGCTTGGCCCCGGGGGGGATGAACACTGAAGCTTTCTTT CASSLAPGGMNTEAFF TRBV5-8 . . TRBJ1-1
TGTGCCAGCAGCCGGGACAGCTCCTACGAGCAGTACTTC CASSRDSSYEQYF TRBV9 TRBD1 . TRBJ2-7
TGTGCCAGCAGCCAAGAAGTGGGGGGCAATCAGCCCCAGCATTTT CASSQEVGGNQPQHF TRBV3-1/TRBV3-2 . . TRBJ1-5
TGTGCCAGCAGTCCGGGACAGATAACCTATGGCTACACCTTC CASSPGQITYGYTF TRBV6-5 TRBD1 . TRBJ1-2
TGTGCCAGCTACGAACAGGGAGAAGCTTTCTTT CASYEQGEAFF TRBV25-1 . few TRBJ1-1
TGTGCCACCAGCCCAGCATTGAACACCGGGGAGCTGTTTTTT CATSPALNTGELFF TRBV24-1 . . TRBJ2-2
TGTGCCAGCAGTGAAATTGTGAACACTGAAGCTTTCTTT CASSEIVNTEAFF TRBV2 . . TRBJ1-1
TGTGCCACCAGCAGAGATAGAAGGGACAGGAGCGCGCAGTACTTC CATSRDRRDRSAQYF TRBV15 TRBD1 . TRBJ2-7
TGTGCCAGCAGCTTGTTAGCGGGGGGGGCCAGTTTGTACAATGAGCAGTTCTTC CASSLLAGGASLYNEQFF TRBV5-6 TRBD2 . TRBJ2-1
TGTGCCATCAGGGAGGGGGGCCCCTCCTACAATGAGCAGTTCTTC CAIREGGPSYNEQFF TRBV10-3 . . TRBJ2-1
TGTGCCAGCAGAAGACCGGGACAGGGCCGTTCGGAAGCTTTCTTT CASRRPGQGRSEAFF TRBV6-6 TRBD1 . TRBJ1-1
TGTGCCAGCAGTTTCACCTCAGGGGGCGTAAATCAGCCCCAGCATTTT CASSFTSGGVNQPQHF TRBV6-5 TRBD1 . TRBJ1-5
TGTGCCAGCAGCCCCGGACGGACTGCAACTAATGAAAAACTGTTTTTT CASSPGRTATNEKLFF TRBV7-2 . . TRBJ1-4
TGTGCCAGCACCTTCTCTGGGCAGCCCTACGAGCAGTACTTC CASTFSGQPYEQYF TRBV6-5 . once TRBJ2-7
TGTGCCAGCAGTGCAGGGAGCTCCTATAATTCACCCCTCCACTTT CASSAGSSYNSPLHF TRBV7-9 . . TRBJ1-6
TGTGCCAGCAGTTACTCAACAGGGACTGAAGCTTTCTTT CASSYSTGTEAFF TRBV6-2/TRBV6-3 . . TRBJ1-1
TGTGCCAGCTCACCGGCGGCAGGGGACATGTACGAGCAGTACTTC CASSPAAGDMYEQYF TRBV18 . . TRBJ2-7
TGTGCCAGCAGACAAACGGGTAATTCACCCCTCCACTTT CASRQTGNSPLHF TRBV6-5 . . TRBJ1-6
TGTGCCACCAGTGATACCAGGGGGAACACTGAAGCTTTCTTT CATSDTRGNTEAFF TRBV24-1 . . TRBJ1-1
TGTGCCAGCAGCTTGCATCCTCAGCCCCTCCACTTT CASSLHPQPLHF TRBV5-4 . once TRBJ1-6
TGTGCCAGTAGTGCACTAGCGGGGGGGCCAGGAGAGACCCAGTACTTC CASSALAGGPGETQYF TRBV19 TRBD2 . TRBJ2-5
TGTGCCAGCAGTGATCTTACCGGGGCCGAGGGAGGAAAACTGTTTTTT CASSDLTGAEGGKLFF TRBV25-1 . . TRBJ1-4
TGTGCCTGGAGTCCCGGGATTGCAACTAATGAAAAACTGTTTTTT CAWSPGIATNEKLFF TRBV30 . . TRBJ1-4
TGCGCCAGCAGCTTGGTCCGGGACAGGGGGCAAGATGGCTACACCTTC CASSLVRDRGQDGYTF TRBV5-1 TRBD1 . TRBJ1-2
TGTGCCAGCACCTTGTACCAGGGTGGTGGCTACACCTTC CASTLYQGGGYTF TRBV12-3/TRBV12-4 . . TRBJ1-2
TGTGCCAGCACGACAGGGGGCTACGAGCAGTACTTC CASTTGGYEQYF TRBV2 TRBD1 . TRBJ2-7
TGTGCCAGCTCACCAAACACTGCGACAGGGGATAGGGAGCAGTTCTTC CASSPNTATGDREQFF TRBV18 TRBD1 . TRBJ2-1
TGTGCCAGCAGCCAATTCCCCGGGACAAGGACCTACGAGCAGTACTTC CASSQFPGTRTYEQYF TRBV3-1/TRBV3-2 . . TRBJ2-7
TGTGCCATCAGTGACACCACAGGGTCTAATGAAAAACTGTTTTTT CAISDTTGSNEKLFF TRBV10-3 . . TRBJ1-4